Shown below are 29 T cell receptor beta chains from a single sample sequenced in a study of T cells after posttransplantation cyclophosphamide. The table came from immunoSEQ multiplex PCR; TCRdb's copy has only in-frame clones and leaves some out. The top ten clones hold 20% to 30% of a sample with about 3,200 clones, 61% of them seen once. The sequenced material came from memory CD8+ T cells sorted from blood. The receptors come from a woman aged 25 to 39 in good health and a related stem cell transplant donor.

V is TRBV19 and J is TRBJ1-2, with D unclear. Germline-derived CDR1 and CDR2 are LNHDA and SQIVND (reference sequence). Trimming removed 7 bases from V and 4 bases from J, with 22 bases in between. This CDR3 has 16 residues. CDR3 region: CASTPDASAPLYGYTF. CDR3 DNA: TGTGCCAGTACCCCAGACGCCAGCGCACCCCTCTATGGCTACACCTTC.

Remarks on this clone: The sample holds other DNA sequences that translate to the same CDR3. This CDR3 reads CASSQETGGAETQYF. CDR3 DNA: TGCGCCAGCAGCCAAGAGACAGGGGGGGCAGAGACCCAGTACTTC. The J gene is TRBJ2-5, the V gene TRBV4-3, with 9 bases aligning to TRBD1. V was pared by 0 bases and J by 4 bases, with 3 bases of the junction left unmatched. The CDR3 sequence is 15 residues long. Germline CDR1 is LGHNA and CDR2 is YSLEER.

The chain uses TRBV15 and TRBJ1-1; D is ambiguous. CDR1 is LNHNV, CDR2 YYDKDF, per germline (reference sequence). The CDR3 covers 16 residues. V shed 3 bases and J shed 3 bases, with 17 bases lying between them. Here the CDR3 reads CATSSFREGADTEAFF. The CDR3 DNA reads as TGTGCCACCAGCAGTTTTCGGGAGGGCGCGGACACTGAAGCTTTCTTT.

This clone was recorded a few times. This chain uses TRBV27 with TRBJ1-2; no reliable D call. Germline CDR1 is MNHEY and CDR2 is SMNVEV (reference sequence). The CDR3 is made up of 13 amino acids. V lost 5 bases and J lost 2, with 9 bases in between. CDR3 DNA sequence: TGTGCCAGCAGTACGGTTTCCAACTATGGCTACACCTTC. This encodes CASSTVSNYGYTF.

The genes are TRBV15 and TRBJ2-1, with D perhaps matching TRBD1 (7 bases). Germline CDR1 LNHNV, CDR2 YYDKDF (reference sequence). Trimming stripped 6 bases from V and 3 bases from J, with 12 bases between. The CDR3 extends over 14 amino acids. The CDR3 nucleotides read TGTGCCACCAGACGACAGGGAGGCTACAATGAGCAGTTCTTC. As protein: CATRRQGGYNEQFF.

This clone is medium-sized by share. V gene TRBV6-4 combines with J gene TRBJ1-1; possibly TRBD1 for D (5 bases). The germline gives CDR1 MRHNA, CDR2 SNTAGT. V lost 3 bases and J lost 1, with 6 bases in between. The CDR3 has 13 amino acids. The CDR3 DNA sequence: TGTGCCAGCAGTGAAGGGGAGAACACTGAAGCTTTCTTT. It encodes CASSEGENTEAFF.

This chain links TRBV27 with TRBJ2-5, with a possible D match to TRBD1 (7 bases). Germline CDR1 reads MNHEY; CDR2 reads SMNVEV (reference sequence). V was clipped by 3 bases and J by 5 bases, with 22 bases between them. CDR3 length: 17 residues. The CDR3 DNA sequence: TGTGCCAGCAGTTTGGGGGCCCACAGGGGAGGACAGGAGACCCAGTACTTC. Amino acids: CASSLGAHRGGQETQYF.

V gene TRBV4-1 combines with J gene TRBJ1-1; 8 nucleotides match TRBD1. Trimming at V came to 4 bases and at J to 1 base, leaving 2 bases not matched to a gene. This CDR3 has 14 amino acids. From germline, CDR1 is MGHRA and CDR2 YSYEKL. The CDR3: CASSRGTGNTEAFF. CDR3 DNA: TGCGCCAGCAGCCGGGGGACAGGGAACACTGAAGCTTTCTTT.

This sequence joins TRBV19 and TRBJ1-1; 8 nucleotides line up with TRBD1. CDR1 is LNHDA and CDR2 is SQIVND in the germline V gene (reference sequence). The V and J ends lost 3 bases and 6 bases, in that order; junction bases with no gene match: 12. The CDR3 has 16 amino acids. In DNA form, the CDR3 reads TGTGCCAGTAGTATTCCGGGACAGGACTGGAGAGCTGAAGCTTTCTTT. This gives the protein CASSIPGQDWRAEAFF.

V is TRBV27 and J is TRBJ2-7, with 9 bases aligning to TRBD1. The CDR3 has 17 residues. V gave up 2 bases and J gave up 3 bases; unmatched junction bases: 11. CDR1 and CDR2 from the germline V gene are MNHEY and SMNVEV (reference sequence). CDR3 sequence reads: CASSLMSPGQGDYEQYF. As DNA, the CDR3 is TGTGCCAGCAGTTTAATGTCTCCGGGACAGGGAGACTACGAGCAGTACTTC.

The V and J genes are TRBV27 and TRBJ2-7; D not resolved. Trimming shortened V by 2 bases and J by 2 bases, and 7 bases separated the two germline ends. The CDR3 has 13 residues. The germline V gene encodes CDR1 MNHEY and CDR2 SMNVEV (reference sequence). CDR3 residues: CASSLNNAYEQYF. CDR3 nucleotides: TGTGCCAGCAGTTTAAACAATGCCTACGAGCAGTACTTC.

The rearrangement uses TRBV6-1 and TRBJ2-5, with D perhaps matching TRBD2 (6 bases). The CDR3 is 13 amino acids. Trimming shortened V by 6 bases and J by 5 bases, and 13 bases separated the two germline ends. Germline loops: CDR1 MNHNS, CDR2 SASEGT. CDR3 nucleotides: TGTGCCAGCAGCGCCACAGGAGGGGAGACCCAGTACTTC. Encoded protein: CASSATGGETQYF.

The chain is built from TRBV7-9 and TRBJ2-7; TRBD1 matches at 9 bases. Germline V gives CDR1 SEHNR, CDR2 FQNEAQ (reference sequence). J was trimmed by 1 base and V by 1 base; bases with no gene match: 5. The CDR3 runs to 16 residues. CDR3 loop: CASSLEQGADSYEQYF. CDR3 DNA sequence: TGTGCCAGCAGCTTAGAACAGGGGGCCGATTCCTACGAGCAGTACTTC.

V and J are TRBV7-9 and TRBJ1-1; possibly TRBD1 for D (6 bases). Trimming removed 5 bases at V and 6 bases at J, with 13 bases between. Germline lookup yields CDR1 SEHNR and CDR2 FQNEAQ (reference sequence). CDR3 length: 13 residues. As DNA, the CDR3 is TGTGCCAGCAGCCCGCGGACAGTTCCTGAAGCTTTCTTT. Its translation is CASSPRTVPEAFF.

The V gene is TRBV4-3, the J gene TRBJ2-1; D possibly corresponds to TRBD2 (6 bases). Between the trimmed V and J ends, which lost 0 bases and 10 bases, there was a span of 19 bases. In germline, CDR1 is LGHNA, CDR2 YSLEER. This CDR3 has 16 residues. CDR3 in DNA: TGCGCCAGCAGCCAAGATTGGGCGGGACCACGACGAGAGCAGTTCTTC. Translated: CASSQDWAGPRREQFF.

The V gene is TRBV28, the J gene TRBJ1-2; D remains unclear. Trimming shortened V by 7 bases and J by 2 bases, and 17 bases separated the two germline ends. The V gene's germline CDR1 is MDHEN and CDR2 SYDVKM. The CDR3 totals 15 residues. CDR3 loop: CASNRRFRENYGYTF. The DNA of the CDR3 is TGTGCCAGCAACCGTCGTTTTAGAGAAAACTATGGCTACACCTTC.

CDR3 sequence: CASSLSPSTGTGYFSNTEAFF. Written as DNA, the CDR3 is TGTGCCAGCAGCTTATCCCCCTCTACCGGGACAGGGTACTTCTCGAACACTGAAGCTTTCTTT. The rearrangement uses TRBV7-8 and TRBJ1-1, with 9 bases identical to TRBD1. V shed 2 bases, J shed 1 base, and the junction held 20 bases outside the gene matches. Germline V gene sequence: CDR1 SGHVS, CDR2 FQNEAQ. The length of the CDR3 is 21 residues.

This clone rates as medium-sized (0.01 to 0.1%). The rearrangement joins TRBV27 to TRBJ2-7; D is unresolved. Trimming removed 0 bases from V and 2 bases from J, with 8 bases in between. The CDR3 has 14 amino acids. Germline values: CDR1 MNHEY, CDR2 SMNVEV (reference sequence). In DNA, the CDR3 is TGTGCCAGCAGTTTATCGGTCACTACCTACGAGCAGTACTTC. It is translated as CASSLSVTTYEQYF.

This rearrangement joins TRBV7-8 to TRBJ2-7; TRBD1 matches 7 bases. Germline assignment: CDR1 SGHVS and CDR2 FQNEAQ. The CDR3 is 15 amino acids. Germline trimming cut 2 bases from V and 1 base from J; bases unmatched to any gene: 5. CDR3 sequence (DNA): TGTGCCAGCAGCTTATTCCAGGGACAGTCCTACGAGCAGTACTTC. The encoded protein is CASSLFQGQSYEQYF.

The chain is built from TRBV6-5 and TRBJ2-1, with D unresolved. The CDR3 loop spans 11 amino acids. Germline loops: CDR1 MNHEY, CDR2 SVGAGI. V gave up 0 bases and J gave up 10 bases, with 4 bases separating them. The CDR3 coding sequence is TGTGCCAGCAGTTACTCACACGAGCAGTTCTTC. It encodes CASSYSHEQFF.

The V call is TRBV7-3, the J call TRBJ1-2; weak D call: TRBD1 (6 bases). Germline lookup yields CDR1 SGHTA and CDR2 FQGTGA. The CDR3 has 13 residues. Trimming took off 5 bases at V and 2 bases at J, with 9 bases between the two ends. For the CDR3, the DNA is TGTGCCAGCAGCCCCGGGACAAACTATGGCTACACCTTC. Translated: CASSPGTNYGYTF. Looking up the rest from reference TRBV7-3 and TRBJ1-2 gives the full variable domain: GAGVSQTPSNKVTEKGKYVELRCDPISGHTALYWYRQSLGQGPEFLIYFQGTGAADDSGLPNDRFFAVRPEGSVSTLKIQRTERGDSAVYLCASSPGTNYGYTFGSGTRLTVV.

This chain uses TRBV7-9 with TRBJ2-1; D gene unclear. Deletions cut 5 bases from V and 6 bases from J, with 17 bases between. This CDR3 comprises 15 residues. From germline, CDR1 is SEHNR and CDR2 FQNEAQ (reference sequence). The CDR3 protein is CASSPPISYGNEQFF. Written as DNA, the CDR3 is TGTGCCAGCAGCCCACCGATCTCCTACGGCAATGAGCAGTTCTTC.

This clone was seen only a few times. CDR3 residues: CASSQDQTDTHEKLFF. The DNA for the CDR3 is TGCGCCAGCAGCCAAGACCAGACCGACACCCATGAAAAACTGTTTTTT. The chain combines TRBV4-3 with TRBJ1-4, with D uncertain. The ends were cut back, 0 bases at V and 6 bases at J, with 14 bases in the middle. The CDR3 covers 16 residues. The germline CDR1 and CDR2 sequences are LGHNA and YSLEER.

This chain uses TRBV5-4 with TRBJ1-2; D is undetermined. This CDR3 is 13 amino acids long. Germline V gives CDR1 SGHNT, CDR2 YYREEE (reference sequence). V was shortened by 0 bases and J by 4 bases, with 7 bases between the two germline ends. The CDR3 loop is CASSLDSFYGYTF. Here the CDR3 DNA reads TGTGCCAGCAGCTTGGACAGCTTCTATGGCTACACCTTC.

The chain has TRBV19 and TRBJ2-5; a possible D gene is TRBD2 (6 bases). CDR1 is LNHDA, CDR2 SQIVND, per germline (reference sequence). The ends were cut back, 7 bases at V and 3 bases at J, with 15 bases in the middle. The CDR3 loop spans 14 amino acids. CDR3 bases: TGTGCCAGTATGGGCCGCTGGGAGGAAGAGACCCAGTACTTC. Translated, it gives CASMGRWEEETQYF.

This clone turned up a few times. The chain employs TRBV27 and TRBJ2-6; D is possibly TRBD2 (5 bases). The V end lost 8 bases, the J end lost 0 bases, and 5 bases lay between the germline ends. The CDR3 is made up of 13 amino acids. The germline V gene has CDR1 MNHEY and CDR2 SMNVEV (reference sequence). The CDR3 DNA reads as TGTGCCAGCGGACTCTCTGGGGCCAACGTCCTGACTTTC. Amino acids: CASGLSGANVLTF. Supplemented by reference TRBV27 and TRBJ2-6, the full variable domain reads EAQVTQNPRYLITVTGKKLTVTCSQNMNHEYMSWYRQDPGLGLRQIYYSMNVEVTDKGDVPEGYKVSRKEKRNFPLILESPSPNQTSLYFCASGLSGANVLTFGAGSRLTVL.

In the case of this clone: At one end, the junction sequence differs from germline, possibly due to a read error. Additional DNA sequences in this sample encode the identical CDR3. The CDR3 is CASSDREVNSPLHF. For the CDR3, the DNA is TGTGCCAGCAGCGACCGGGAAGTTAATTCCCCCCTCCACTTT. The genes are TRBV5-4 and TRBJ1-6, with unresolved D. Germline V gene sequence: CDR1 SGHNT, CDR2 YYREEE (reference sequence). This CDR3 spans 14 amino acids. Full variable domain (outside the CDR3, taken from reference TRBV5-4 and TRBJ1-6): ETGVTQSPTHLIKTRGQQVTLRCSSQSGHNTVSWYQQALGQGPQFIFQYYREEENGRGNFPPRFSGLQFPNYSSELNVNALELDDSALYLCASSDREVNSPLHFGNGTRLTVT.

V is TRBV6-6 and J is TRBJ1-1, with 8 bases lining up with TRBD1. CDR1 is MNHNY, CDR2 SVGAGI, per germline (reference sequence). With V trimmed by 8 bases and J by 4 bases, 3 bases remained unmatched. The CDR3 runs to 12 residues. This CDR3 reads CASQGASTEAFF. CDR3 DNA: TGTGCCAGCCAGGGGGCGAGCACTGAAGCTTTCTTT.

CDR3 in amino acids: CSVDRIRSGGYEQFF. The CDR3 bases are TGCAGCGTTGACCGCATTCGGAGCGGGGGGTATGAGCAGTTCTTC. V and J are TRBV29-1 and TRBJ2-1; 9 bases fit TRBD2. Germline trimming cut 3 bases from V and 8 bases from J; bases unmatched to any gene: 11. Germline loops: CDR1 SQVTM, CDR2 ANQGSEA. The length of the CDR3 is 15 residues.